The sequence of this TCR beta chain was determined in a study of T cells in Graves' hyperthyroidism and ophthalmopathy. Study results and caveats: Blood samples included most of the expanded thyroid clonotypes exceeding 0.001. Onset of ophthalmopathy came a median approximately 6.8 months after the model predicted it.

The CDR3 covers 14 residues. CDR1 and CDR2 from the germline V gene are KGHSH and LQKENI. V dropped 1 base and J dropped 4 bases, with 8 bases sitting between them. Researchers amplified the TCR beta CDR3 regions from RNA transcripts. Carried out on the TCR CDR3, a first-round RT-PCR used the HTBI primer set. TCRdb processed the multiplex PCR reads anew with MiXCR; each CDR3 protein has one entry. The sample consists of some 550,000 distinct CDR3 sequences, around 21% of them appearing once. This clonotype was counted between two and nine times. What it binds is unknown. This chain uses TRBV18 with TRBJ1-5; no definite D call. The specimen was blood. The sequence was obtained from a man aged 18 to 30 with Graves' hyperthyroidism. CDR3 coding DNA: TGTGCCAGCTCACCACAGCTTGGGAATCAGCCCCAGCATTTT. Its translation: CASSPQLGNQPQHF.